The clone carrying this TCR beta chain was observed a few times. This entry is derived from a study of blood T cell repertoires in COVID-19. Study-level background: Sites in the United States, Italy and Spain provided acute and convalescent COVID-19 samples.

The V and J ends lost 6 bases and 1 base, in that order; junction bases with no gene match: 15. The CDR3 covers 18 residues. Germline V gene sequence: CDR1 SNHLY, CDR2 FYNNEI. The participants were between roughly 18 and 100 years old and came from under 25 US areas. Participants reported their clinical history, and cohort assignment relied on those reports. Original methodology: Reference gene primer amplification in the assay estimated nucleated cell counts. Assay used: immunoSEQ multiplex PCR; TCRdb lists only in-frame clones, some missing. The V and J calls and clone size come from that table; D and trimming were worked out from the DNA. The sample has about 86,000 clones; more than 85% are singletons.

The rearrangement uses TRBV2 and TRBJ2-1; 7 bases map to TRBD2. The sample taken for sequencing was PBMCs or T cells enriched from blood (not recorded which). The clonotype comes from a woman between 50 and 59 years old with acute COVID-19. The CDR3 spells CASSTNPALAVSYNEQFF. The DNA for the CDR3 is TGTGCCAGCAGCACCAACCCCGCGCTAGCGGTTTCCTACAATGAGCAGTTCTTC.